This T cell receptor (beta chain) appears in the sequencing data of a study of blood T cell repertoires in COVID-19. Measured with immunoSEQ multiplex PCR; TCRdb has only the in-frame clones, and not every one. The data hold some 140,000 clones, with 70% to 80% observed a single time. The CDR3 consists of 15 residues. Trimming took off 5 bases at V and 0 bases at J, with 14 bases between the two ends. Per germline, CDR1 SGHVS and CDR2 FQNEAQ. The chain joins TRBV7-8 to TRBJ2-7, with D perhaps matching TRBD2 (6 bases). The receptor's source is a human donor in a cohort sampled during active COVID-19. The sequencing sample was made of peripheral blood. CDR3 in DNA: TGTGCCAGCAGCCACTCAGCGGGCCTCTCCTACGAGCAGTACTTC. This sequence encodes CASSHSAGLSYEQYF.